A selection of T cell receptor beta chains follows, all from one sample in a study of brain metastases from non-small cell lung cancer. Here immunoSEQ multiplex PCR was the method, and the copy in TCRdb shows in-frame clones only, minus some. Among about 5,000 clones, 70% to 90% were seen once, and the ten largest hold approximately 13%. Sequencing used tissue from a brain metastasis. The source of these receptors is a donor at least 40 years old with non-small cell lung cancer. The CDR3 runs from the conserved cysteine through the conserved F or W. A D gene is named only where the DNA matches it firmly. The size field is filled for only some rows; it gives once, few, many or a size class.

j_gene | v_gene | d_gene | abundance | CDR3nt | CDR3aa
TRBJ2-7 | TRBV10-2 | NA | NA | TGCGCCAGCAGTGCACCAGAAGGTCCCTACGAGCAGTACTTC | CASSAPEGPYEQYF
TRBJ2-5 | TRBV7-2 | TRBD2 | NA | TGTGCCAGCAGCTTATATGGAGCGGGGCTGGGGGAGACCCAGTACTTC | CASSLYGAGLGETQYF
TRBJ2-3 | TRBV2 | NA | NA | TGTGCCAGCAGTGAAGGTCCACACACCACAGATACGCAGTATTTT | CASSEGPHTTDTQYF
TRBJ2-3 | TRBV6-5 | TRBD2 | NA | TGTGCCAGCAGAAGCGGGGGGAGCACAGATACGCAGTATTTT | CASRSGGSTDTQYF
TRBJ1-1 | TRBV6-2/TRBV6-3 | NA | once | TGTGCCAGCAGTGTCAGGGAGATACACACTGAAGCTTTCTTT | CASSVREIHTEAFF
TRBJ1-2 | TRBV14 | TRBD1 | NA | TGTGCCAGCAGCCAAGATCGTGGGACAGGGAGAGGCTACACCTTC | CASSQDRGTGRGYTF
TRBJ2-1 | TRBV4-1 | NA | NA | TGCGCCAGCAGCCAGAGGGGGGGAGCCCCCCCTGAGCAGTTCTTC | CASSQRGGAPPEQFF
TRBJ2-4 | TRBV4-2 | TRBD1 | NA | TGTGCCAGCAGCCAAGATGAGAGGACAGGGAGACTAGCCAAAAACATTCAGTACTTC | CASSQDERTGRLAKNIQYF
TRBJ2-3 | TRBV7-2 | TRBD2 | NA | TGTGCCAGCAGCTTCGGACTAGCGGGAGGGAAGACGCAGTATTTT | CASSFGLAGGKTQYF
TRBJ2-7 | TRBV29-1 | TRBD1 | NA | TGCAGCGTTTGGGGCTCCGGGACAGAGTCCTACGAGCAGTACTTC | CSVWGSGTESYEQYF
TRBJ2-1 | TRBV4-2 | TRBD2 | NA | TGTGCCAGCAGCTCCAGCGGGAGGGACTACAATGAGCAGTTCTTC | CASSSSGRDYNEQFF
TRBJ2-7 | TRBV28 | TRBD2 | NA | TGTGCCAGCAGTTTGCCTGGTGTCCTAGCGGAGTCCTACGAGCAGTACTTC | CASSLPGVLAESYEQYF
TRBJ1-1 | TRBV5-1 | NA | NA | TGCGCCAGCAGCTTGGATGGTGGGGGCACTGAAGCTTTCTTT | CASSLDGGGTEAFF
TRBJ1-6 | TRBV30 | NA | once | TGTGCCTGGAGTGTTAAGGGGCAGGGTAATTCACCCCTCCACTTT | CAWSVKGQGNSPLHF
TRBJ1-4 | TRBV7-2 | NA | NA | TGTGCCAGCAGCGCAGGGGTGTCGGAAAAACTGTTTTTT | CASSAGVSEKLFF
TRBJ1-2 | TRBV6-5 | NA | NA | TGTGCCAGCAGGAGGAAGGCAGGGAGCTACACCTTC | CASRRKAGSYTF
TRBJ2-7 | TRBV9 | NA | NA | TGTGCCAGCAGAGGGACACTTTTCAGCGAGCAGTACTTC | CASRGTLFSEQYF
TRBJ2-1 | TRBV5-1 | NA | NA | TGCGCCAGCAGCATACGACAGGACGCCTACAATGAGCAGTTCTTC | CASSIRQDAYNEQFF
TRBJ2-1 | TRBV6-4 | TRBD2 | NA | TGTGCCACCTCTCCCTTAGCGGGAACGGGTTGGAATGAGCAGTTCTTC | CATSPLAGTGWNEQFF
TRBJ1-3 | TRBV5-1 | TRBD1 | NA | TGCGCCAGCAGGCCCGGGACAGGGGGCGCGCGGGGAAACACCATATATTTT | CASRPGTGGARGNTIYF
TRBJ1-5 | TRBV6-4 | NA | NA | TGTGCCAGCAGTGCTAGTAGCAATCAGCCCCAGCATTTT | CASSASSNQPQHF
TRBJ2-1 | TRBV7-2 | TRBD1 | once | TGTGCCAGCAGCTTAGTACAGGGGGCAGGTCATGAGCAGTTCTTC | CASSLVQGAGHEQFF
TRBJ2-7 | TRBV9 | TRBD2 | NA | TGTGCCAGGGGTAGCGGGAGGGCCTTCGAGCAGTACTTC | CARGSGRAFEQYF
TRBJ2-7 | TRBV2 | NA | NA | TGTGCCAGCAGTGAACGCCGGAGCTCCTACGAGCAGTACTTC | CASSERRSSYEQYF
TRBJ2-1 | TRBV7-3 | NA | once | TGTGCCAGCAGCTTGGGGTTGCGGGACGGGTACAATGAGCAGTTCTTC | CASSLGLRDGYNEQFF
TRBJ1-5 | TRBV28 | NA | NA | TGTGCCAGCAGTTTATGGGATAATAGCAATCAGCCCCAGCATTTT | CASSLWDNSNQPQHF
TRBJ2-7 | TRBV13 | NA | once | TGTGCCAGCAGCCCAAATGGGGACGAGCAGTACTTC | CASSPNGDEQYF